A few counts support the clone carrying this TCR beta chain. Antigen unknown. A second PCR, run for about 7 to 11 cycles, used a sample-barcoded 5' primer plus a J-beta primer mix. Each TCR beta cDNA got a 12-nucleotide random molecular identifier. Each CDR3 protein is one row after TCRdb ran MiXCR on the 5' RACE reads. This sample has approximately 810,000 distinct CDR3 sequences, with roughly 34% found just once. The data were obtained in a study of blood T cells in healthy people across ages. Study details: Template switching recovered approximately one barcoded beta molecule for every two T cells. Study-level results: Underestimates were what the diversity estimates from one million T cells were considered to be.

Germline V gene data show CDR1 as MNHEY and CDR2 as SMNVEV (reference sequence). The CDR3 totals 13 residues. The ends were cut back, 6 bases at V and 4 bases at J, with 13 bases in the middle. The amount of total RNA extracted per sample was at least 6 micrograms. The chain combines TRBV27 with TRBJ2-7; possibly TRBD2 for D (7 bases). The sample consisted of blood. The clonotype was recovered from a man aged 18 to 29 in good health. DNA for the CDR3: TGTGCCAGCAGCCCGAAGGGGGGGTACGAGCAGTACTTC. Translating it yields CASSPKGGYEQYF.